These 30 T cell receptor beta chains came from one sample sequenced in a study of Ad26.COV2.S vaccination and SARS-CoV-2 variants. TCRdb's copy holds only in-frame clones and misses some; the assay was immunoSEQ multiplex PCR. Of some 640,000 clones listed, more than 70% are singletons. This sample's treatment: roughly 18 received Ad26.COV2.S at low or high dose, single or two shots; a few received placebo; per-sample allocation not given. On day 63 after the first injection, vaccine and placebo recipients gave samples. Sequencing used peripheral blood, obtained in a trial of Ad26.COV2.S vaccine versus placebo. Every receptor here comes from a person between 18 and 60 years old who received the Ad26.COV2.S COVID-19 vaccine or a placebo.

V is TRBV3-1 (or the pseudogene TRBV3-2) and J is TRBJ1-3; 7 nucleotides align to TRBD1. This CDR3 spans 17 amino acids. V dropped 0 bases and J dropped 2; count of bases not matched to a gene: 7. Germline lookup yields CDR1 LGHDT and CDR2 YNNKEL (reference sequence). This chain's CDR3 is CASSQDWGRGAGNTIYF. CDR3 sequence (DNA): TGTGCCAGCAGCCAAGATTGGGGCAGGGGGGCTGGAAACACCATATATTTT.

This clone was seen just once. The chain employs TRBV10-3 and TRBJ1-5; a possible D gene is TRBD1 (6 bases). The CDR3 has 14 amino acids. Germline CDR1 and CDR2: ENHRY and SYGVKD. Trimming shortened V by 0 bases and J by 7 bases, and 10 bases separated the two germline ends. The CDR3 DNA reads as TGTGCCATCAGTGAGTCAGGGGGGCTCCAGCCCCAGCATTTT. Amino acid sequence: CAISESGGLQPQHF.

The gene calls are TRBV30 and TRBJ2-7; D unclear. The CDR3 spans 13 residues. Trimming stripped 4 bases from V and 5 bases from J, with 15 bases between. Looked up from germline, CDR1 is GTSNPN and CDR2 is SVGIG (reference sequence). For the CDR3, the DNA is TGTGCCTGGATGAAGCGCAGGTGGAACGAGCAGTACTTC. Amino acids: CAWMKRRWNEQYF.

The V call is TRBV2, the J call TRBJ1-4; D uncertain. Per the germline V gene, CDR1 is SNHLY and CDR2 is FYNNEI. The ends were cut back, 6 bases at V and 7 bases at J, with 9 bases in the middle. The CDR3 is made up of 12 amino acids. The CDR3 nucleotides are TGTGCCAGCAGGCCCGCCGTTGAAAAACTGTTTTTT. It translates to CASRPAVEKLFF.

The chain uses TRBV18 and TRBJ1-6; D gene unclear. There are 16 residues in the CDR3. V lost 1 base to trimming and J lost 6 bases, with 13 bases between them. Germline CDR1 and CDR2: KGHSH and LQKENI. CDR3 in DNA: TGTGCCAGCTCACCACTGGGGAAGCCTTCTAATTCACCCCTCCACTTT. It yields the protein CASSPLGKPSNSPLHF.

This clone showed up just once. V is TRBV30 and J is TRBJ2-7, with 9 bases aligning to TRBD1. This CDR3 has 13 residues. V shed 2 bases, J shed 5 bases, and the junction held 4 bases outside the gene matches. Per germline, CDR1 GTSNPN and CDR2 SVGIG (reference sequence). The CDR3 is CAWSSGQGNEQYF. The CDR3 DNA reads as TGTGCCTGGAGTTCGGGACAGGGAAACGAGCAGTACTTC.

This clone was observed a handful of times. The rearrangement uses TRBV24-1 and TRBJ1-2; D ambiguous. The germline V gene encodes CDR1 KGHDR and CDR2 SFDVKD. V lost 11 bases, J lost 4 bases, and 16 bases lay in between. The CDR3 has 13 amino acids. CDR3 bases: TGTGCCATTAAAAACAGCGGGCCCTATGGCTACACCTTC. It yields the protein CAIKNSGPYGYTF.

The chain links TRBV7-2 to TRBJ1-1; D is possibly TRBD1 (5 bases). Germline V gene lookup returns CDR1 SGHTA and CDR2 FQGNSA. The CDR3 consists of 13 residues. V lost 5 bases and J 4 bases, leaving 11 bases between the germline ends. The CDR3 nucleotides read TGTGCCAGCAGCCGCCCGGGGGGCACTGAAGCTTTCTTT. Its translation: CASSRPGGTEAFF. Based on the CDR3 plus reference TRBV7-2 and TRBJ1-1, the full variable domain is GAGVSQSPSNKVTEKGKDVELRCDPISGHTALYWYRQSLGQGLEFLIYFQGNSAPDKSGLPSDRFSAERTGGSVSTLTIQRTQQEDSAVYLCASSRPGGTEAFFGQGTRLTVV.

Details on this clone: Other DNA sequences of this sample code for an identical CDR3. The chain links TRBV6-5 to TRBJ1-1; D remains unclear. The CDR3 has 14 residues. CDR1 is MNHEY and CDR2 is SVGAGI in the germline V gene. Trimming took 0 bases from V and 1 from J, leaving 6 bases between them. CDR3 protein: CASSYSTRNTEAFF. In nucleotides, the CDR3 is TGTGCCAGCAGTTACTCGACGAGGAACACTGAAGCTTTCTTT.

The V and J genes are TRBV18 and TRBJ1-5, with a tentative D call TRBD1 (5 bases). V was cut by 3 bases and J by 1 base, with 13 bases left in between. Germline V gives CDR1 KGHSH, CDR2 LQKENI. This CDR3 has 16 amino acids. CDR3 bases: TGTGCCAGCTCACCGTCCGGGGGACGAAGCAATCAGCCCCAGCATTTT. Translation gives CASSPSGGRSNQPQHF.

This chain links TRBV24-1 with TRBJ1-5, with 7 bases aligning to TRBD1. This CDR3 has 16 amino acids. Germline V CDR1 and CDR2: KGHDR, SFDVKD. Trimming at V came to 3 bases and at J to 5 bases, leaving 9 bases not matched to a gene. In DNA, the CDR3 is TGTGCCACCAGTGATCCCCGACAGGGTGGAGATCAGCCCCAGCATTTT. Its protein is CATSDPRQGGDQPQHF.

V usage is TRBV5-1 and J usage is TRBJ1-3; D is undetermined. The germline CDR1 and CDR2 sequences are SGHRS and YFSETQ. Between the trimmed V and J ends, which lost 4 bases and 0 bases, there was a span of 8 bases. The CDR3 is 14 residues long. CDR3 region: CASSPGVSGNTIYF. In nucleotides, the CDR3 is TGCGCCAGCAGCCCTGGGGTCTCTGGAAACACCATATATTTT. The full variable domain, in which reference TRBV5-1 and TRBJ1-3 provide the parts outside the CDR3, is KAGVTQTPRYLIKTRGQQVTLSCSPISGHRSVSWYQQTPGQGLQFLFEYFSETQRNKGNFPGRFSGRQFSNSRSEMNVSTLELGDSALYLCASSPGVSGNTIYFGEGSWLTVV.

The rearrangement joins TRBV7-3 to TRBJ2-2, with a weak D call TRBD2 (6 bases). Germline CDR1 and CDR2: SGHTA and FQGTGA. CDR3 size: 14 residues. Trimming took off 0 bases at V and 4 bases at J, with 6 bases between the two ends. CDR3 in amino acids: CASSLTGGTGELFF. In DNA, the CDR3 is TGTGCCAGCAGCTTAACCGGGGGCACCGGGGAGCTGTTTTTT.

The V gene is TRBV7-6, the J gene TRBJ2-5, with D perhaps matching TRBD2 (6 bases). Trimming removed 4 bases at V and 2 bases at J, with 14 bases between. The CDR3 spans 15 residues. Germline CDR1 reads SGHVS; CDR2 reads FNYEAQ. CDR3 sequence (DNA): TGTGCCAGCAGCTCCGGGGGAAATTGGCAAGAGACCCAGTACTTC. Protein product: CASSSGGNWQETQYF.

About this clone itself: One junction end does not reproduce the germline sequence, and a read error may be involved. This rearrangement joins TRBV18 to TRBJ2-5, with 9 bases that match TRBD1. The CDR3 has 14 amino acids. The germline gives CDR1 KGHSH, CDR2 LQKENI. CDR3 in DNA: TGTGCCAGCTCTCCACAGGGGGCTGTAGAGACCCAGTACTTC. Translation gives CASSPQGAVETQYF.

The V and J genes are TRBV11-2 and TRBJ2-5; 7 nucleotides align to TRBD2. Germline V CDR1 and CDR2: SGHAT, FQNNGV. This CDR3 has 15 residues. V was pared by 1 base and J by 0 bases, with 2 bases of the junction left unmatched. The CDR3 loop reads CASSLAGGYQETQYF. CDR3 nucleotides: TGTGCCAGCAGCTTAGCCGGGGGGTACCAAGAGACCCAGTACTTC.

CDR3 nucleotide sequence: TGTGCCTGGAGTGACGACAGGGGGCATGAGGCTAATGAAAAACTGTTTTTT. Its translation: CAWSDDRGHEANEKLFF. V is TRBV30 and J is TRBJ1-4; 10 bases are a match to TRBD1. The V and J ends lost 1 base and 3 bases, in that order; junction bases with no gene match: 8. The CDR3 runs 17 residues. CDR1 and CDR2 (germline): GTSNPN, SVGIG (reference sequence).

CDR3 amino acids: CASRPTGVGINEQFF. CDR3 coding DNA: TGTGCCAGCAGGCCGACAGGGGTTGGGATCAATGAGCAGTTCTTC. This rearrangement joins TRBV6-5 to TRBJ2-1, with 8 bases fitting TRBD1. V gave up 6 bases and J gave up 6 bases; unmatched junction bases: 10. Per germline, CDR1 MNHEY and CDR2 SVGAGI. The CDR3 has 15 residues.

This clone was counted once. This chain joins TRBV19 and TRBJ2-7; TRBD1 matches at 11 bases. Trimming took 5 bases from V and 1 from J; bases not matched to a gene: 4. The CDR3 is made up of 15 amino acids. Germline CDR1 reads LNHDA; CDR2 reads SQIVND (reference sequence). The CDR3 bases are TGTGCCAGTAGTGGGGACAGGGGGGGTTCCTACGAGCAGTACTTC. Translation gives CASSGDRGGSYEQYF.

This chain uses TRBV29-1 with TRBJ2-1; 11 bases map to TRBD2. V trimming: 3 bases; J trimming: 9 bases; junction bases outside the gene matches: 7. The CDR3 has 14 residues. Germline lookup yields CDR1 SQVTM and CDR2 ANQGSEA. For the CDR3, the DNA is TGCAGCGTTGACCAGAGTAGCGGGGGGGGTGAGCAGTTCTTC. It specifies CSVDQSSGGGEQFF.

V is TRBV6-5 and J is TRBJ1-1; D unclear. This CDR3 region has 14 residues. CDR1 MNHEY and CDR2 SVGAGI come from the germline V gene. Trimming took 7 bases from V and 0 from J, leaving 12 bases between them. CDR3 amino acids: CASTKGPLNTEAFF. CDR3 nucleotide sequence: TGTGCCAGCACTAAGGGCCCCCTGAACACTGAAGCTTTCTTT.

This clone was detected a few times. The rearrangement uses TRBV6-2 or TRBV6-3 and TRBJ2-5; D uncertain. Trimming took off 6 bases at V and 1 base at J, with 9 bases between the two ends. The CDR3 loop spans 13 amino acids. Germline V CDR1 and CDR2: MNHEY, SVGEGT. CDR3 in amino acids: CASSPAAQETQYF. In nucleotides, the CDR3 is TGTGCCAGCAGCCCCGCGGCCCAAGAGACCCAGTACTTC.

This clone was picked up one time. The gene calls are TRBV10-3 and TRBJ1-5; 7 bases match TRBD1. CDR1 and CDR2 (germline): ENHRY, SYGVKD. There are 15 residues in the CDR3. Trimming at V came to 10 bases and at J to 1 base, leaving 10 bases not matched to a gene. The CDR3 region is CATPGGRRSNQPQHF. Here the CDR3 DNA reads TGTGCCACCCCAGGGGGTCGGAGAAGCAATCAGCCCCAGCATTTT.

On this clone: This same CDR3 is encoded by further DNA sequences in the sample. The chain joins TRBV30 to TRBJ2-5; no reliable D call. Germline V gene lookup returns CDR1 GTSNPN and CDR2 SVGIG (reference sequence). The germline V and J ends were trimmed by 2 bases and 2 bases, with 6 bases remaining between them. The CDR3 covers 12 residues. The CDR3 spells CAWSPSQETQYF. In DNA, the CDR3 is TGTGCCTGGAGTCCTTCGCAAGAGACCCAGTACTTC. The full variable domain, its missing parts supplied by reference TRBV30 and TRBJ2-5, is SQTIHQWPATLVQPVGSPLSLECTVEGTSNPNLYWYRQAAGRGLQLLFYSVGIGQISSEVPQNLSASRPQDRQFILSSKKLLLSDSGFYLCAWSPSQETQYFGPGTRLLVL.

The chain combines TRBV7-9 with TRBJ1-4; D uncertain. CDR3 length: 14 amino acids. Trimming stripped 5 bases from V and 6 bases from J, with 13 bases between. Germline assignment: CDR1 SEHNR and CDR2 FQNEAQ (reference sequence). The CDR3 region is CASSPITADEKLFF. CDR3 nucleotide sequence: TGTGCCAGCAGCCCGATTACTGCCGATGAAAAACTGTTTTTT.

CDR3 region: CASSFYPTSGRYEQYF. CDR3 in DNA: TGTGCCAGCAGCTTTTACCCGACTAGCGGGAGATACGAGCAGTACTTC. The chain is built from TRBV5-6 and TRBJ2-7, with 12 bases identical to TRBD2. The CDR3 loop spans 16 amino acids. Germline trimming cut 2 bases from V and 4 bases from J; bases unmatched to any gene: 7. Germline V gene sequence: CDR1 SGHDT, CDR2 YYEEEE.

The chain combines TRBV6-4 with TRBJ2-1; perhaps TRBD2 as D (5 bases). This CDR3 is 15 amino acids long. CDR1 and CDR2 from the germline V gene are MRHNA and SNTAGT. V lost 4 bases, J lost 0 bases, and 10 bases lay in between. CDR3 residues: CASSGVGGSYNEQFF. The CDR3 DNA is TGTGCCAGCAGTGGAGTCGGAGGCTCCTACAATGAGCAGTTCTTC.

The chain has TRBV24-1 and TRBJ2-6; tentative D call: TRBD1 (6 bases). The V end lost 2 bases, the J end lost 4 bases, and 8 bases lay between the germline ends. Per the germline V gene, CDR1 is KGHDR and CDR2 is SFDVKD. CDR3 length: 15 amino acids. In nucleotides, the CDR3 is TGTGCCACCAGTGATTCAGGGGTCGGGGCCAACGTCCTGACTTTC. Translation gives CATSDSGVGANVLTF.

The sample holds a few counts of this clone. V gene TRBV4-2 combines with J gene TRBJ2-7, with TRBD2 matching 7 bases. J was trimmed by 6 bases and V by 0 bases; bases with no gene match: 5. The CDR3 consists of 14 residues. CDR1 and CDR2 (germline): LGHNA, YNFKEQ. The CDR3 bases are TGTGCCAGCAGCCAAGATACCAGGGAGGGCGAGCAGTACTTC. This encodes CASSQDTREGEQYF.

V usage is TRBV6-5 and J usage is TRBJ1-2; possible D gene TRBD1, 6 bases. Trimming took off 2 bases at V and 7 bases at J, with 20 bases between the two ends. CDR1 and CDR2 from the germline V gene are MNHEY and SVGAGI. The CDR3 is made up of 16 amino acids. This CDR3 reads CASSYGAGDLSTGYTF. The CDR3 nucleotides are TGTGCCAGCAGTTACGGAGCAGGGGACCTATCTACTGGCTACACCTTC.